These 30 T cell receptor beta chains share one sample of origin, sequenced in a study of OX40 agonist ivuxolimab in advanced cancers. Data came from immunoSEQ multiplex PCR; TCRdb stores just in-frame clones and leaves some out. Of 75,000 to 100,000 clones listed, roughly nine tenths were seen once; the top ten hold 0.31%. This sample comprised CD4+ or CD8+ T cells sorted from blood, obtained in a trial of the OX40 agonist ivuxolimab. Receptor source: an adult with an advanced solid tumor such as melanoma, head and neck, liver or kidney cancer.

The rearrangement links TRBV5-1 to TRBJ1-2, with TRBD1 identical over 7 bases. From germline, CDR1 is SGHRS and CDR2 YFSETQ. The CDR3 loop spans 14 amino acids. Trimming removed 4 bases from V and 5 bases from J; junction bases left unmatched: 8. CDR3 bases: TGCGCCAGCAGCACGAGCCGACAGGGATATGGCTACACCTTC. Its protein product is CASSTSRQGYGYTF.

The chain is built from TRBV28 and TRBJ2-3; 8 bases fit TRBD2. The CDR3 runs 16 residues. Germline assignment: CDR1 MDHEN and CDR2 SYDVKM. V gave up 6 bases and J gave up 5 bases; unmatched junction bases: 13. The CDR3 sequence is CASRLGGLGAKDTQYF. CDR3 DNA: TGTGCCAGCAGGCTAGGGGGACTAGGTGCTAAAGATACGCAGTATTTT.

The rearrangement links TRBV28 to TRBJ1-4; D not certain. The CDR3 consists of 14 residues. The V and J ends lost 5 bases and 0 bases respectively, with 7 bases between them. Germline lookup yields CDR1 MDHEN and CDR2 SYDVKM. CDR3 amino acids: CASSIGSTNEKLFF. The CDR3 DNA reads TGTGCCAGCAGTATAGGGTCAACTAATGAAAAACTGTTTTTT.

The rearrangement links TRBV7-2 to TRBJ2-1, with D perhaps TRBD2 (6 bases). CDR3 length equals 14 residues. Trimming stripped 5 bases from V and 5 bases from J, with 13 bases between. Germline V gene data show CDR1 as SGHTA and CDR2 as FQGNSA. This CDR3 is CASSPRGGHNEQFF. CDR3 in DNA: TGTGCCAGCAGCCCCCGGGGAGGTCACAATGAGCAGTTCTTC.

The chain combines TRBV6-1 with TRBJ1-5, with a weak D call TRBD1 (5 bases). Germline V CDR1 and CDR2: MNHNS, SASEGT. The CDR3 runs to 18 residues. Trimming shortened V by 0 bases and J by 7 bases, and 22 bases separated the two germline ends. Here the CDR3 DNA reads TGTGCCAGCAGTGAAGCGCTTCGAGGGATCGCAGGGAACCAGCCCCAGCATTTT. Translation gives CASSEALRGIAGNQPQHF.

This clone was picked up a small number of times. The chain employs TRBV7-9 and TRBJ2-4; 7 nucleotides line up with TRBD2. The germline gives CDR1 SEHNR, CDR2 FQNEAQ (reference sequence). Unmatched junction bases numbered 7, after V lost 5 bases and J lost 0 bases. The CDR3 is made up of 16 amino acids. The CDR3 region is CASSPGGILAKNIQYF. The CDR3 DNA follows: TGTGCCAGCAGCCCCGGGGGGATACTAGCCAAAAACATTCAGTACTTC.

The chain recombines TRBV19 with TRBJ2-2; TRBD2 agrees at 9 bases. V lost 3 bases, J lost 4 bases, and 21 bases stayed unmatched. CDR3 length: 21 amino acids. CDR1 LNHDA and CDR2 SQIVND come from the germline V gene (reference sequence). The CDR3 sequence: CASSIGRPGTQSGRFTGELFF. The CDR3 bases are TGTGCCAGTAGTATCGGGAGGCCCGGGACACAAAGCGGGAGGTTCACCGGGGAGCTGTTTTTT.

This clone was observed once. This chain joins TRBV6-5 and TRBJ1-4; the D gene is possibly TRBD1 (5 bases). From germline, CDR1 is MNHEY and CDR2 SVGAGI. The germline V and J ends were trimmed by 2 bases and 11 bases, with 12 bases remaining between them. The CDR3 consists of 13 residues. DNA of the CDR3: TGTGCCAGCAGTTACCTCCGGGGGACGAAACTGTTTTTT. It encodes CASSYLRGTKLFF.

The gene calls are TRBV27 and TRBJ2-2; no definite D call. Trimming cost V 4 bases and J 6 bases, with 12 bases left between them. Germline lookup yields CDR1 MNHEY and CDR2 SMNVEV (reference sequence). The CDR3 loop spans 14 amino acids. The DNA of the CDR3 is TGTGCCAGCAGTTCACCACAGACGGCCGGGGAGCTGTTTTTT. Translation gives CASSSPQTAGELFF.

This chain's CDR3 is CASSKQGPSSMGCSYEQYF. Written as DNA, the CDR3 is TGTGCCAGCAGCAAGCAGGGGCCGAGTAGTATGGGGTGCTCCTACGAGCAGTACTTC. V gene TRBV21-1 combines with J gene TRBJ2-7; the table assigns TRBD1, which was not confirmed against the DNA. TRBV21-1 is a documented pseudogene. CDR3 length: 19 residues.

V is TRBV10-3 and J is TRBJ2-7, with D possibly matching TRBD2 (5 bases). The CDR3 extends over 14 amino acids. The V end was cut by 6 bases, the J end by 6 bases, with 18 bases between. From germline, CDR1 is ENHRY and CDR2 SYGVKD. The CDR3: CAIRTSGVRGEQYF. For the CDR3, the DNA is TGTGCCATCAGAACCTCTGGGGTTCGGGGCGAGCAGTACTTC.

The chain is built from TRBV7-3 and TRBJ2-5, with D perhaps being TRBD1 or TRBD2 (6 bases each). The CDR3 covers 14 residues. CDR1 is SGHTA, CDR2 FQGTGA, per germline. V lost 5 bases to trimming and J lost 5 bases, with 15 bases between them. In DNA, the CDR3 is TGTGCCAGCAGCACAGGGAGGTTCGGGGAGACCCAGTACTTC. The encoded protein is CASSTGRFGETQYF.

V gene TRBV6-6 combines with J gene TRBJ2-7; possibly TRBD2 for D (6 bases). CDR1 and CDR2 (germline): MNHNY, SVGAGI (reference sequence). V gave up 6 bases and J gave up 0 bases, with 12 bases separating them. This CDR3 is built from 14 residues. The CDR3 loop reads CASRPGGSSYEQYF. Here the CDR3 DNA reads TGTGCCAGCAGACCCGGGGGAAGCTCCTACGAGCAGTACTTC.

The CDR3 bases are TGTGCCAGCAGCTTGGGCGGGAGGTCTGAAGCTTTCTTT. Its translation is CASSLGGRSEAFF. The rearrangement uses TRBV11-1 and TRBJ1-1; D unresolved. Germline values: CDR1 SGHAT, CDR2 FQDESV (reference sequence). V shed 3 bases and J shed 6 bases, with 11 bases lying between them. This CDR3 comprises 13 residues.

The chain uses TRBV11-3 and TRBJ2-7, with 10 bases matching TRBD1. The CDR3 runs to 14 residues. Germline V lookup: CDR1 SGHNT, CDR2 YENEEA. The trim removed 5 bases at V and 2 bases at J, leaving 3 bases unmatched. In nucleotides, the CDR3 is TGTGCCAGCAGCCCGGGACAGGGGCCCTACGAGCAGTACTTC. As protein: CASSPGQGPYEQYF.

The chain is built from TRBV11-3 and TRBJ2-1, with 11 bases aligning to TRBD2. The CDR3 is 16 amino acids. V trimming: 4 bases; J trimming: 2 bases; junction bases outside the gene matches: 4. Germline loops: CDR1 SGHNT, CDR2 YENEEA. The DNA for the CDR3 is TGTGCCAGCAGCTCAGATAGCGGGAGGGCCTACAATGAGCAGTTCTTC. It is translated as CASSSDSGRAYNEQFF.

The rearrangement uses TRBV7-2 and TRBJ2-2; 10 bases line up with TRBD2. Germline CDR1 and CDR2: SGHTA and FQGNSA. The V gene end was trimmed by 8 bases and the J gene end by 5 bases; junction bases not matched to a gene: 17. The CDR3 is 18 amino acids. The CDR3 spells CASYQPLIAGGGTGELFF. CDR3 sequence (DNA): TGTGCCAGCTACCAACCCCTTATAGCGGGAGGCGGAACCGGGGAGCTGTTTTTT.

The chain links TRBV7-2 to TRBJ2-3; 10 positions agree with TRBD2. Trimming took 5 bases from V and 4 from J; bases not matched to a gene: 6. Germline V gives CDR1 SGHTA, CDR2 FQGNSA. The CDR3 is 15 residues long. This CDR3 reads CASSLKAGGADTQYF. The CDR3 DNA follows: TGTGCCAGCAGCCTCAAAGCGGGAGGGGCAGATACGCAGTATTTT.

The rearrangement uses TRBV5-6 and TRBJ2-7; 8 nucleotides agree with TRBD2. V lost 4 bases to trimming and J lost 4 bases; unmatched junction nucleotides: 10. Looked up from germline, CDR1 is SGHDT and CDR2 is YYEEEE. CDR3 size: 15 residues. CDR3 protein: CASSLRSREVYEQYF. The CDR3 nucleotides read TGTGCCAGCAGCCTCCGGTCGCGGGAGGTATACGAGCAGTACTTC.

In the case of this clone: The same CDR3 also results from other DNA sequences found in this sample. The V and J genes are TRBV18 and TRBJ2-7, with 8 bases fitting TRBD1. The CDR3 totals 13 residues. Trimming at V came to 3 bases and at J to 2 bases, leaving 0 bases not matched to a gene. Germline V gives CDR1 KGHSH, CDR2 LQKENI. CDR3: CASSPDRAYEQYF. The DNA for the CDR3 is TGTGCCAGCTCACCGGACAGGGCCTACGAGCAGTACTTC.

The chain employs TRBV19 and TRBJ2-5; D is perhaps TRBD2 (5 bases). This CDR3 contains 15 residues. The germline V gene encodes CDR1 LNHDA and CDR2 SQIVND (reference sequence). V dropped 3 bases and J dropped 2 bases, with 13 bases sitting between them. The CDR3: CASSMGSGRQETQYF. CDR3 sequence (DNA): TGTGCCAGTAGTATGGGATCGGGGAGACAAGAGACCCAGTACTTC.

The chain is built from TRBV15 and TRBJ2-3; D may match TRBD1 or TRBD2 (6 bases each). V was clipped by 5 bases and J by 2 bases, with 20 bases between them. The CDR3 runs 17 residues. Per germline, CDR1 LNHNV and CDR2 YYDKDF (reference sequence). The CDR3 nucleotides read TGTGCCACCAGCCGACGTGGGGGGCTAGGGGTCACAGATACGCAGTATTTT. It encodes CATSRRGGLGVTDTQYF.

In its sample, this clone was seen a few times. In nucleotides, the CDR3 is TGCGCCAGCAGCTTAACTACTAGCGGGAGCGAGACCCAGTACTTC. As protein: CASSLTTSGSETQYF. The V call is TRBV5-1, the J call TRBJ2-5; TRBD2 matches 11 bases. The ends lost 2 bases at V and 5 bases at J; junction bases unmatched: 5. CDR3 length: 15 amino acids. Germline values: CDR1 SGHRS, CDR2 YFSETQ.

This chain connects TRBV5-4 to TRBJ2-1; 9 bases agree with TRBD2. Germline trimming cut 4 bases from V and 7 bases from J; bases unmatched to any gene: 9. Per germline, CDR1 SGHNT and CDR2 YYREEE (reference sequence). This CDR3 spans 15 amino acids. The chain's CDR3 is CASSQGAGGQNEQFF. The CDR3, as DNA: TGTGCCAGCAGCCAAGGAGCGGGAGGCCAAAATGAGCAGTTCTTC.

The V and J genes are TRBV7-6 and TRBJ1-2, with no clear D. The V gene lost 1 base and the J gene lost 5 bases, with 8 bases spanning the gap. Germline CDR1 reads SGHVS; CDR2 reads FNYEAQ. CDR3 length equals 13 residues. This CDR3 reads CASSLGAKYGYTF. The CDR3 coding sequence is TGTGCCAGCAGCTTAGGGGCCAAATATGGCTACACCTTC.

The rearrangement links TRBV5-4 to TRBJ2-7; D not resolved. The ends were cut back, 3 bases at V and 0 bases at J, with 10 bases in the middle. CDR1 is SGHNT, CDR2 YYREEE, per germline (reference sequence). CDR3 length equals 14 residues. CDR3 sequence: CASSSPGISYEQYF. The DNA of the CDR3 is TGTGCCAGCAGCTCGCCAGGTATCTCCTACGAGCAGTACTTC.

This chain connects TRBV7-9 to TRBJ2-1; D ambiguous. The CDR3 spans 15 residues. Germline V gene data show CDR1 as SEHNR and CDR2 as FQNEAQ (reference sequence). V lost 3 bases, J lost 0 bases, and 9 bases lay in between. For the CDR3, the DNA is TGTGCCAGCAGCTTTACCCAATTCTCCTACAATGAGCAGTTCTTC. As protein: CASSFTQFSYNEQFF.

This chain connects TRBV18 to TRBJ2-7, with TRBD1 identical over 8 bases. Germline values: CDR1 KGHSH, CDR2 LQKENI. The V gene end was trimmed by 6 bases and the J gene end by 4 bases; junction bases not matched to a gene: 5. The CDR3 sequence is 13 residues long. The chain's CDR3 is CASSHRGFYEQYF. The CDR3, as DNA: TGTGCCAGCTCTCACAGGGGGTTTTACGAGCAGTACTTC.

The CDR3 DNA follows: TGCGCCAGCAGCCTCAGGGGGTATGTCCTGACTTTC. Translating gives CASSLRGYVLTF. The genes are TRBV4-1 and TRBJ2-6; 7 nucleotides align to TRBD1. The CDR3 is 12 amino acids. The ends lost 4 bases at V and 13 bases at J; junction bases unmatched: 4. The germline V gene has CDR1 MGHRA and CDR2 YSYEKL.

The chain employs TRBV27 and TRBJ2-7; 7 bases match TRBD1. CDR3 length equals 13 residues. The V gene end was trimmed by 3 bases and the J gene end by 8 bases; junction bases not matched to a gene: 7. The germline gives CDR1 MNHEY, CDR2 SMNVEV (reference sequence). CDR3 amino acids: CASSFRGPSKQYF. Written as DNA, the CDR3 is TGTGCCAGCAGTTTTAGGGGGCCCTCAAAGCAGTACTTC.